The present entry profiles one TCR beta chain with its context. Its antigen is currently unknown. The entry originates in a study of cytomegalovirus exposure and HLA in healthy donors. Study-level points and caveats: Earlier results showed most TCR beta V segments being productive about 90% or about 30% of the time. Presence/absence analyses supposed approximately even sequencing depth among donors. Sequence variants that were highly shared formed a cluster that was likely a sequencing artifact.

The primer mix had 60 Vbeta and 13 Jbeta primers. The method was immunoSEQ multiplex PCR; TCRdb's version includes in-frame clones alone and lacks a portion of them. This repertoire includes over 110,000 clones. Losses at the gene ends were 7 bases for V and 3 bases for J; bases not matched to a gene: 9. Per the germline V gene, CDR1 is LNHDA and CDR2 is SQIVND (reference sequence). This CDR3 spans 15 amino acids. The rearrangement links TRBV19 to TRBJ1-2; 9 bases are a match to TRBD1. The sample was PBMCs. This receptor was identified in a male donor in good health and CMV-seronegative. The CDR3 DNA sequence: TGTGCCAGTACCCCACTTCGGGACAGGGACTATGGCTACACCTTC. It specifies CASTPLRDRDYGYTF. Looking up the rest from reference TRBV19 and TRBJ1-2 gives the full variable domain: DGGITQSPKYLFRKEGQNVTLSCEQNLNHDAMYWYRQDPGQGLRLIYYSQIVNDFQKGDIAEGYSVSREKKESFPLTVTSAQKNPTAFYLCASTPLRDRDYGYTFGSGTRLTVV.